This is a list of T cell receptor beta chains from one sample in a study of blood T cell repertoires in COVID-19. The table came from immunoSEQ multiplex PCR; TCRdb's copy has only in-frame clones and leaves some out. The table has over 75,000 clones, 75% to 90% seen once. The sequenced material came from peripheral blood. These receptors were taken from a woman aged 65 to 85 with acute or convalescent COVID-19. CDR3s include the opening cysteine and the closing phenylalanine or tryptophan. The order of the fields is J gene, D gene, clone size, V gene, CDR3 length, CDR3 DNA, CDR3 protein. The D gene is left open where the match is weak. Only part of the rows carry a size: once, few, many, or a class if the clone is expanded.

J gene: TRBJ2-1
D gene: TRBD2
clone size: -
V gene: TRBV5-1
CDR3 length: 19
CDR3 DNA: TGCGCCAGCAGCTTGGATTCTGTTTATAGCGGGGATACCTACAATGAGCAGTTCTTC
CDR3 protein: CASSLDSVYSGDTYNEQFF

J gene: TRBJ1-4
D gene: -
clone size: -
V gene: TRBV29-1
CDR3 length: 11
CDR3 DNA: TGCAGCGTCCTCCGCGGGGAAAAACTGTTTTTT
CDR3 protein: CSVLRGEKLFF

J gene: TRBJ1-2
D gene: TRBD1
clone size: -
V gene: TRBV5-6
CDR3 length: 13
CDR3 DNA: TGTGCCAGCAGCACCGGACAGGGCTATGGCTACACCTTC
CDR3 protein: CASSTGQGYGYTF

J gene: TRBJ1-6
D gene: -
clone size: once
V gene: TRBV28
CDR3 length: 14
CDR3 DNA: TGTGCCACTCTACCGAGCTCCTATAATTCACCCCTCCACTTT
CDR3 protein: CATLPSSYNSPLHF

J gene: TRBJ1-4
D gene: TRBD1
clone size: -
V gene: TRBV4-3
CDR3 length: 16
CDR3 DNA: TGCGCCAGCAGCCAAAGTCCACAGGGGGCTAATGAAAAACTGTTTTTT
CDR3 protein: CASSQSPQGANEKLFF

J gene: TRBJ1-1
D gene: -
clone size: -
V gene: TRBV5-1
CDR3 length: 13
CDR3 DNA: TGCGCCAGCTCGGAGCCAGCGAACACTGAAGCTTTCTTT
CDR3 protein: CASSEPANTEAFF

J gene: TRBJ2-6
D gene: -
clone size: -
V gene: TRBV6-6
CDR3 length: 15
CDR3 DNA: TGTGCCAGCAGTTACCGGGTTTCTGGGGCCAACGTCCTGACTTTC
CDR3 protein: CASSYRVSGANVLTF

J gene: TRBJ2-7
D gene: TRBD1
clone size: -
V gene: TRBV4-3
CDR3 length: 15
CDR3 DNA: TGCGCCAGCAGCCAAGAGACAGGGGCCCCCTACGAGCAGTACTTC
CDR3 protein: CASSQETGAPYEQYF

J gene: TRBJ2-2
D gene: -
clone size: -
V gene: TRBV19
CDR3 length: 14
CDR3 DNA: TGTGCCAGTAGTATCAACAGGGACGCCGGGGAGCTGTTTTTT
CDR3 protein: CASSINRDAGELFF

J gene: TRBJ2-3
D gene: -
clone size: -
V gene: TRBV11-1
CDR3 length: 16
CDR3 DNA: TGTGCCAGCAGCACCCAGCAGACAGGACTCACAGATACGCAGTATTTT
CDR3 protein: CASSTQQTGLTDTQYF

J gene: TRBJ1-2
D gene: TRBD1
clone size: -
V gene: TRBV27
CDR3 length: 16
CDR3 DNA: TGTGCCAGCAGTTTTTTCGGGACAGGGTTAAACTATGGCTACACCTTC
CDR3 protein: CASSFFGTGLNYGYTF

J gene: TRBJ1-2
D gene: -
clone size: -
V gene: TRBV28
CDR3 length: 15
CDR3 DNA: TGTGCCAGCAGCCTACAGGGAGGGATACGCTATGGCTACACCTTC
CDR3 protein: CASSLQGGIRYGYTF

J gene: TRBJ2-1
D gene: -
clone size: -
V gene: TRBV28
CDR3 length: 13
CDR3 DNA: TGTGCCAGCAGTCCACCTAGAATGGGTGAGCAGTTCTTC
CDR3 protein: CASSPPRMGEQFF

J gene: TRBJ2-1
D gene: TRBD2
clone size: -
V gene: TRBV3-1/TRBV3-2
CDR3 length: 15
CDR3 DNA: TGTGCCAGCAGCCAAGTGCGGGGGGTGGGGTATGAGCAGTTCTTC
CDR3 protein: CASSQVRGVGYEQFF

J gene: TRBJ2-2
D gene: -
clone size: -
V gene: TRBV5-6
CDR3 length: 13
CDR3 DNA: TGTGCCAGCAGCCCCCCTTACACCGGGGAGCTGTTTTTT
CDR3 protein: CASSPPYTGELFF

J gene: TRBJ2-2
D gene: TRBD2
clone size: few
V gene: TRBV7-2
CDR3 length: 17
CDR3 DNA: TGTGCCAGCAGCTTACCCCGGGGGGGCCAGGCCCCCGGGGAGCTGTTTTTT
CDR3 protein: CASSLPRGGQAPGELFF

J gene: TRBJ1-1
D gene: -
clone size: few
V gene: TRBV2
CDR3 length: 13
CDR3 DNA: TGTGCCAGCAGTGTATGGGGCCTCGACGAAGCTTTCTTT
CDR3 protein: CASSVWGLDEAFF

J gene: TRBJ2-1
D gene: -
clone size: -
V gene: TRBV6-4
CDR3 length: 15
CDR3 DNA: TGTGCCAGCAGTGAGGTTGGAGCGGGTCACAATGAGCAGTTCTTC
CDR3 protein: CASSEVGAGHNEQFF

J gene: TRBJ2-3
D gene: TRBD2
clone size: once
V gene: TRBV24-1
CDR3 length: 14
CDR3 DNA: TGTGCCACCAGTTCTGCGGGAGTCAGAGATACGCAGTATTTT
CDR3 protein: CATSSAGVRDTQYF

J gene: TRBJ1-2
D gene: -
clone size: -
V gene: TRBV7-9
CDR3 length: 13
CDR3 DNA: TGTGCCAGCAGCTTAGGACTCCAGGGGGGCTACACCTTC
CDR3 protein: CASSLGLQGGYTF

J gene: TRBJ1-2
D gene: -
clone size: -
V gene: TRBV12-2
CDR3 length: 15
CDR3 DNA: TGTGCAAGTCGCCATAGAGCGAACAGGGTGGATGGCTACACCTTC
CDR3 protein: CASRHRANRVDGYTF

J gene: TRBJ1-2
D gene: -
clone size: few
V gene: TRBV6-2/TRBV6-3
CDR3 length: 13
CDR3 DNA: TGTGCCAGCAGTTACTGGCAGGGTAACGGCTACACCTTC
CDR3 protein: CASSYWQGNGYTF

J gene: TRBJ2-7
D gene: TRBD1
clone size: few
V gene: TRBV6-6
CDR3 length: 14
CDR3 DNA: TGTGCCAGCAGTACGGGACAGGGTACCTACGAGCAGTACTTC
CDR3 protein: CASSTGQGTYEQYF

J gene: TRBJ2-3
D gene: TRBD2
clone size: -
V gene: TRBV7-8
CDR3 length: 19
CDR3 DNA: TGTGCCAGCAGCTTCCGAGGACTAGCGGGATCGTCTAGCACAGATACGCAGTATTTT
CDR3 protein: CASSFRGLAGSSSTDTQYF

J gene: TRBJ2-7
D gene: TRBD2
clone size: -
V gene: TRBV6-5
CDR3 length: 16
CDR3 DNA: TGTGCCAGCAGTTATCTTAGCGGGAGAGGTCGTTACGAGCAGTACTTC
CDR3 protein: CASSYLSGRGRYEQYF

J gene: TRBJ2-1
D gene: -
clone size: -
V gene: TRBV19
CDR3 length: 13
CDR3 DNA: TGTGCCAGTAGTATAAAACTCTACAATGAGCAGTTCTTC
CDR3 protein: CASSIKLYNEQFF

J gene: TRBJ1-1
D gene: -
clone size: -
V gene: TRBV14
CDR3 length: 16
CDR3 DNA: TGTGCCAGCAGCCCCTGGACACCCGTCTTAAACACTGAAGCTTTCTTT
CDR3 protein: CASSPWTPVLNTEAFF

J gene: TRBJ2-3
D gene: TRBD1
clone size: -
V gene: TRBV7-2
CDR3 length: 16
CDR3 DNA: TGTGCCAGCAGCTCCTCCGGGACAGGGGTTGGACAGACGCAGTATTTT
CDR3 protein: CASSSSGTGVGQTQYF

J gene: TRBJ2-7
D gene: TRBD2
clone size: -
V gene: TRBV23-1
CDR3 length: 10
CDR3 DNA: TGCGCCAGCGGGGGGGAGGGTAAGGACTTC
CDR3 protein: CASGGEGKDF

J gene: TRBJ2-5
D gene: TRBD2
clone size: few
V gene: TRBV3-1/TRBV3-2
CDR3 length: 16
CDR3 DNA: TGTGCCAGCAGCCAAGGGGGAGCGGGGGGGCATGCGACCCAGTACTTC
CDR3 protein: CASSQGGAGGHATQYF

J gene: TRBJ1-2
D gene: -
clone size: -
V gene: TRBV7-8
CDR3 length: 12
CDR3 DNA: TGTGCCAGCAGCCCCCGGCTAGCTGGCTACACCTTC
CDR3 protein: CASSPRLAGYTF

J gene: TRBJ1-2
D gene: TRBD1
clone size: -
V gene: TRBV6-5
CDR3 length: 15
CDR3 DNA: TGTGCCAGCACCCCAGGACAGGGGTTGGTCTATGGCTACACCTTC
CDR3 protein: CASTPGQGLVYGYTF

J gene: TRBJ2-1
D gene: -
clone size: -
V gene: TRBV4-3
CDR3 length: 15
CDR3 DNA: TGCGCCAGCAGCCAAGAGGTCTGGAGCGTCAATGAGCAGTTCTTC
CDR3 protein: CASSQEVWSVNEQFF

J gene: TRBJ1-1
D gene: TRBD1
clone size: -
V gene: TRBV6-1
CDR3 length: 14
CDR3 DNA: TGTGCCAGCAGCCCACAGGGGGTGGGCACTGAAGCTTTCTTT
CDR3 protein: CASSPQGVGTEAFF

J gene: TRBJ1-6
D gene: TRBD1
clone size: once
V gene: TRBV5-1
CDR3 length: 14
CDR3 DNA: TGCGCCAGCAGCTTTGGACAGGGTTGGTCACCCCTCCACTTT
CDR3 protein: CASSFGQGWSPLHF

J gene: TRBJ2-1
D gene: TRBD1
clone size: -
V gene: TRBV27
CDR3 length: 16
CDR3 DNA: TGTGCCAGCAGTTTCTCTACCGGGACAGGGGGCAATGAGCAGTTCTTC
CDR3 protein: CASSFSTGTGGNEQFF

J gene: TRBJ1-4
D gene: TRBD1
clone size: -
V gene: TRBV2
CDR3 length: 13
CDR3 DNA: TGTGCCAGCAGCGGGACAGGGGGCCTAAAACTGTTTTTT
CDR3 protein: CASSGTGGLKLFF

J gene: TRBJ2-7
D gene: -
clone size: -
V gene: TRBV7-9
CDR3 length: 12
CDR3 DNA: TGTGCCAGCAGCTATTCCTCCCACGAGCAGTACTTC
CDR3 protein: CASSYSSHEQYF

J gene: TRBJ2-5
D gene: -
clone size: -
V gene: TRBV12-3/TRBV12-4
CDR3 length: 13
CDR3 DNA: TGTGCCAGCAGTTTTGGCTTCCAAGAGACCCAGTACTTC
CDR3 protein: CASSFGFQETQYF

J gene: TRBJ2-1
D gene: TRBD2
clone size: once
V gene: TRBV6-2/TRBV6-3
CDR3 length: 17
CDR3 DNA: TGTGCCAGCAGTTACGACCCGGGCGGGAGATTGTCGAATGAGCAGTTCTTC
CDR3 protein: CASSYDPGGRLSNEQFF

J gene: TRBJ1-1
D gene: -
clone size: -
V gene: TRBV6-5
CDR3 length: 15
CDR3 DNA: TGTGCCAGCAGTCACGGACAGACCATGAACACTGAAGCTTTCTTT
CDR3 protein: CASSHGQTMNTEAFF

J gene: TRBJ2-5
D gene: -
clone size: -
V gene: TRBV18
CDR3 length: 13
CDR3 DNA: TGTGCCAGCTCACCTTTTCCAGGAGAGACCCAGTACTTC
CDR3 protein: CASSPFPGETQYF